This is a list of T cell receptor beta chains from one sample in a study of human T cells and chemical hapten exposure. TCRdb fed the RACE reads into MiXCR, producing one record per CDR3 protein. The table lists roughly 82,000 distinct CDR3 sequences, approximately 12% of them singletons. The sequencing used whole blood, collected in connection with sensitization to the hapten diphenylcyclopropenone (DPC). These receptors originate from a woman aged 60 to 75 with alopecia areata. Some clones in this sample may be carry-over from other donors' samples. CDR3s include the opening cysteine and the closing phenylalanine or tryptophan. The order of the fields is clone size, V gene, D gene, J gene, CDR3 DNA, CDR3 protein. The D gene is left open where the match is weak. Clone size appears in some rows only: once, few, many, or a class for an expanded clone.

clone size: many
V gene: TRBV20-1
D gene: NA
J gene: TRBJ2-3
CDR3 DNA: TGCAGTGCTAGCCCTAGCATGGCAGATACGCAGTATTTT
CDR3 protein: CSASPSMADTQYF

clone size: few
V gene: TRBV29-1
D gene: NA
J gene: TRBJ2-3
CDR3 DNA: TGCAGCGTTGAAGAAACAGCAGATACGCAGTATTTT
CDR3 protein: CSVEETADTQYF

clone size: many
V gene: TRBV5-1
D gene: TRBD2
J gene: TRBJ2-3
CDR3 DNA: TGCGCCAGCAGCTGGGCTAGCGGAATGATGGGAGATACGCAGTATTTT
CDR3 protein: CASSWASGMMGDTQYF

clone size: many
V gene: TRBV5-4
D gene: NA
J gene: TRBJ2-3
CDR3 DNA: TGTGCCAGCAGCTTCCGGGCCCCCCTAGCTACGCAGTATTTT
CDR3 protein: CASSFRAPLATQYF

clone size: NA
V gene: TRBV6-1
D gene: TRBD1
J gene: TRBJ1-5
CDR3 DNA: TGTGCCAGCAGTAAACAGGGGGCAAGCAATCAGCCCCAGCATTTT
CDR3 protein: CASSKQGASNQPQHF

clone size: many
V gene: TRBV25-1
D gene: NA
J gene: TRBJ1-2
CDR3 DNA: TGTGCCAGCAGTGAATTGGGCTATGGCTACACCTTC
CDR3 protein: CASSELGYGYTF

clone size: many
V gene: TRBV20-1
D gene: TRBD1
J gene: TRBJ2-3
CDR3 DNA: TGCAGTGGAAGGACAGGGAGCACAGATACGCAGTATTTT
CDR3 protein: CSGRTGSTDTQYF

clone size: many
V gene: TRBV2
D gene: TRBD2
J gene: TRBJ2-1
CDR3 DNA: TGTGCCAGCAGTGATGATCGCGGAGTTACTCTAGCGGAGAATCTTGGTGAGCAGTTCTTC
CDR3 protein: CASSDDRGVTLAENLGEQFF

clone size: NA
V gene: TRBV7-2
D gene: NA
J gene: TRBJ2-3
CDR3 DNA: TGTGCCAGCAGCTTAGATGCAGTGACAGATACGCAGTATTTT
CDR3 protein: CASSLDAVTDTQYF

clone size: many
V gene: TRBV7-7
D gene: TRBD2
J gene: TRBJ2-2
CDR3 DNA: TGTGCTAGCAGCTTTGATAGCGGGGGGGTCGCCGGGGAGCTGTTTTTT
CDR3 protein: CASSFDSGGVAGELFF

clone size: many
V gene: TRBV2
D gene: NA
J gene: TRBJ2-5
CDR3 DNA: TGTGCCAGCAGTCGTACAGGGTTAGGTCAAGAGACCCAGTACTTC
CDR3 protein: CASSRTGLGQETQYF

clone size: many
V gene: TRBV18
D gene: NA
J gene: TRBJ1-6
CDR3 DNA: TGTGCCAGCTCGCTGGAGCCGGGCCGAGGCCTCTATAATTCACCCCTCCACTTT
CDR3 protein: CASSLEPGRGLYNSPLHF

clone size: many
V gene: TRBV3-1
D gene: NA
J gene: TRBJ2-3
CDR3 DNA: TGTGCCAGCAGCCAAGATGCGCGCGGGGGCACAGATACGCAGTATTTT
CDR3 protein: CASSQDARGGTDTQYF

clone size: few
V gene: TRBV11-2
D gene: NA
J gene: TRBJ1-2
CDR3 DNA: TGTGCCAGCAGCTCAGTGGGGGGCTATGGCTACACCTTC
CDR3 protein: CASSSVGGYGYTF

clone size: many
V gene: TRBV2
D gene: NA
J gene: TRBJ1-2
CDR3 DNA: TGTGCCAGCAGAGAGGGAGAGCTGAACTATGGCTACACCTTC
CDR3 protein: CASREGELNYGYTF

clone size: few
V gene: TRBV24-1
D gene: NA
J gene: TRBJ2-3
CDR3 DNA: TGTGCCACCAGTGATCGGGGAGATACGCAGTATTTT
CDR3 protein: CATSDRGDTQYF

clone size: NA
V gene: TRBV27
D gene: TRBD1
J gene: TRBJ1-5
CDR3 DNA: TGTGCCAGCAGTTTAAATCAGGCAGGGGGTGATCAGCCCCAGCATTTT
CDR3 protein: CASSLNQAGGDQPQHF

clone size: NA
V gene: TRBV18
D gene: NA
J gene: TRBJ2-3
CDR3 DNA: TGTGCCAGCTCACAACGAATACAGGGGGGGACAGATACGCAGTATTTT
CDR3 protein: CASSQRIQGGTDTQYF

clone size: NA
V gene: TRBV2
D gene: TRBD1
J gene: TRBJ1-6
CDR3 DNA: TGTGCCAGCAGTGTTCAGGGGGCCCATAATTCACCCCTCCACTTT
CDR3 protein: CASSVQGAHNSPLHF

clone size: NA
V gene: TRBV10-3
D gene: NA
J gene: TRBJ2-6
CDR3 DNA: TGTGCCTTCAGCGACGGCCTCCGCTCTGGGGCCAACGTCCTGACTTTC
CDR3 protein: CAFSDGLRSGANVLTF

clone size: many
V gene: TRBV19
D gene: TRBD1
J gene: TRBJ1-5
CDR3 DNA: TGTGCCAGTACAAACAGGGGTCAGCCCCAGCATTTT
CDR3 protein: CASTNRGQPQHF

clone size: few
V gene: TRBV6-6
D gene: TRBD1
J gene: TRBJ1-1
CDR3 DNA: TGTGCCAGCAGGGGACAGGGAGGTCCCGATGAAGCTTTCTTT
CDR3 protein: CASRGQGGPDEAFF

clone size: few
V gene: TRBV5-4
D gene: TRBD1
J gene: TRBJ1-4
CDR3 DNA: TGTGCCAGCAGCAACTTTCGAAATCAAGGACAGGGAAGGAGTGAGAATGAAAAACTGTTTTTT
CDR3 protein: CASSNFRNQGQGRSENEKLFF

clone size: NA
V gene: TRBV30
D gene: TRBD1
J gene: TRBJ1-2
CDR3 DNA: TGTGCCTGGAGTCCAGGGGGTCGGGGCTATGGCTACACCTTC
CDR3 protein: CAWSPGGRGYGYTF

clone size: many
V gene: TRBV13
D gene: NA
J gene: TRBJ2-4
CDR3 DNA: TGTGCCAGCAGCTTGGGGGACTCAGGAAACATTCAGTACTTC
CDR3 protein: CASSLGDSGNIQYF

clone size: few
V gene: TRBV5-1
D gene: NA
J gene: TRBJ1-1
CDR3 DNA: TGCGCCAGCAGCCCCCGGGGATGGGCGGCTTTCTTT
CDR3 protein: CASSPRGWAAFF